The clone carrying this T cell receptor (beta chain) was recorded a few times. Its antigen remains unidentified. It was 5'RACE with constant-segment primers that produced the TCR alpha and TCR beta cDNA libraries, which carried sample barcodes and UMIs. In TCRdb, the 5' RACE reads were re-called with MiXCR into one record per CDR3 protein. The repertoire consists of about 130,000 distinct CDR3 sequences, with approximately 15% occurring once and the leading ten covering over 11%. The data belong to a study of T-cell memory formation after mild COVID-19. Across the study: TCR clusters mostly belonged to single donors. Study observations and caveats: Clones that contracted clustered mainly in CM and EM if CD4+ and in EMRA if CD8+.

The length of the CDR3 is 15 residues. Germline V gene sequence: CDR1 LNHDA, CDR2 SQIVND (reference sequence). The V and J ends lost 6 bases and 3 bases respectively, with 18 bases between them. Sequencing was carried out using PBMCs or a T cell subset sorted from them (not recorded which). The chain links TRBV19 to TRBJ2-7, with TRBD1 as a possible D gene (6 bases). The source is an adult woman who had mild COVID-19 (a few samples of this study predate the infection). Cell type and time point are not known. Here the CDR3 DNA reads TGTGCCAGTAGCAGGACAGCTACTCACCGCTACGAGCAGTACTTC. Protein product: CASSRTATHRYEQYF.